The present T cell receptor (beta chain) was sequenced within a study of blood T cells in healthy people across ages. The germline V gene encodes CDR1 LGHNA and CDR2 YSLEER. The V end lost 0 bases, the J end lost 2 bases, and 11 bases lay between the germline ends. This CDR3 region has 17 residues. Using a J-beta primer mix together with a sample-barcoded 5' primer, a second PCR was run for roughly 6 to 11 cycles. One entry per CDR3 protein results from TCRdb running MiXCR on the 5' RACE reads. The data contain about 1,400,000 distinct CDR3 sequences, approximately 63% of them singletons. Source material: blood. The source of this sequence is a man aged 18 to 35 in good health. V and J are TRBV4-3 and TRBJ2-6, with D hard to call. CDR3 region: CASSQDGSAAGANVLTF. The CDR3 bases are TGCGCCAGCAGCCAAGATGGTTCGGCAGCTGGGGCCAACGTCCTGACTTTC.